This is a list of T cell receptor beta chains from one sample in a study of T cells in Graves' hyperthyroidism and ophthalmopathy. TCRdb redid the calling of the multiplex PCR reads with MiXCR, one entry per CDR3 protein. There are more than 500,000 distinct CDR3 sequences in the sample; roughly 15% occur only once, and 29% lies in the top ten. The sequenced material came from blood. Source of these receptors: a woman younger than 45 with Graves' ophthalmopathy. Each CDR3 is given with its conserved first and last residue. D genes are given only for firm matches. Clone size is given for some rows only: seen once, a few or many times, or a class if the clone is expanded.

>TRBV6-2/TRBV6-3|TRBJ2-4|TRBD2|.
CASSYPGRSGVGENIQYF
TGTGCCAGCAGTTACCCGGGACGGAGCGGGGTCGGAGAAAACATTCAGTACTTC
>TRBV20-1|TRBJ1-6|.|few
CSARDLASPLHF
TGCAGTGCTAGAGATCTGGCTTCACCCCTCCACTTT
>TRBV24-1|TRBJ1-2|.|.
CATHGPRDGYTF
TGTGCCACCCACGGTCCCCGTGATGGCTACACCTTC
>TRBV12-3/TRBV12-4|TRBJ2-1|TRBD2|many
CASSFRASGRRDNEQFF
TGTGCCAGCAGTTTTCGAGCTAGCGGGAGGCGTGACAATGAGCAGTTCTTC
>TRBV2|TRBJ1-6|TRBD1|many
CASSFGKQGNSPLHF
TGTGCCAGCAGCTTTGGGAAACAGGGGAATTCACCCCTCCACTTT
>TRBV5-1|TRBJ2-7|.|many
CASSLGTDFYEQYF
TGCGCCAGCAGCTTGGGGACAGATTTCTACGAGCAGTACTTC
>TRBV6-1|TRBJ2-7|.|medium-sized
CASGKGVGSYEQYF
TGTGCCAGCGGAAAGGGAGTCGGCTCCTACGAGCAGTACTTC
>TRBV3-1|TRBJ2-2|.|many
CASSRNTGELFF
TGTGCCAGCAGCCGCAACACCGGGGAGCTGTTTTTT
>TRBV6-1|TRBJ2-6|TRBD2|many
CASSWGYSGRSTRGANVLTF
TGTGCCAGCAGTTGGGGTTATAGCGGGAGGTCTACCAGGGGGGCCAACGTCCTGACTTTC
>TRBV20-1|TRBJ2-1|TRBD2|many
CSACTSGRYYEQFF
TGCAGTGCTTGTACTAGCGGGAGGTATTATGAGCAGTTCTTC
>TRBV12-3/TRBV12-4|TRBJ1-2|.|.
CASSQGRMEGYTF
TGTGCCAGCAGTCAAGGGAGGATGGAAGGCTACACCTTC
>TRBV7-2|TRBJ2-1|.|.
CASTSGASVGEQFF
TGTGCCAGCACCTCCGGGGCTAGCGTAGGTGAGCAGTTCTTC
>TRBV5-1|TRBJ2-1|TRBD2|many
CASSLGLAVNEQFF
TGCGCCAGCAGCTTGGGGCTAGCGGTTAATGAGCAGTTCTTC
>TRBV20-1|TRBJ1-2|.|many
CSASTGAYGYTF
TGCAGTGCCTCGACCGGGGCGTATGGCTACACCTTC
>TRBV12-3/TRBV12-4|TRBJ2-1|.|many
CASTPVGNRDNEQFF
TGTGCCAGCACCCCGGTTGGGAACAGGGACAATGAGCAGTTCTTC
>TRBV7-8|TRBJ2-7|TRBD2|.
CASSREDGAFYEQYF
TGCGCCAGCAGCCGGGAGGACGGGGCCTTCTACGAGCAGTACTTC
>TRBV18|TRBJ1-1|.|many
CASSSPGEMDTEAFF
TGTGCCAGCTCATCCCCTGGGGAGATGGACACTGAAGCTTTCTTT
>TRBV4-2|TRBJ2-2|TRBD2|.
CASSQSDGRANGELFF
TGTGCCAGCAGCCAATCTGACGGGAGGGCCAACGGGGAGCTGTTTTTT
>TRBV7-2|TRBJ1-5|.|many
CASSLAVTDWSNQPQHF
TGTGCCAGCAGCTTAGCCGTGACCGATTGGAGCAATCAGCCCCAGCATTTT
>TRBV25-1|TRBJ2-1|.|few
CASSDPPTGPSNIDEQFF
TGTGCCAGCAGTGACCCTCCCACGGGACCCTCGAATATAGATGAGCAGTTCTTC
>TRBV28|TRBJ1-5|.|many
CASSPNQGLDQPQHF
TGTGCCAGCAGTCCGAATCAGGGGTTAGATCAGCCCCAGCATTTT
>TRBV30|TRBJ1-5|TRBD1|.
CAWNPGQNQPQHF
TGTGCCTGGAACCCGGGACAGAATCAGCCCCAGCATTTT
>TRBV27|TRBJ2-7|TRBD1|few
CASSPRDRDNEQYF
TGTGCCAGCAGTCCCAGGGACAGGGACAACGAGCAGTACTTC
>TRBV28|TRBJ1-2|.|few
CASSLPLTQVSISTF
TGTGCCAGCAGTTTGCCTCTAACCCAGGTCTCGATTAGCACCTTC
>TRBV7-2|TRBJ2-1|.|many
CASSFSPTSLDGEQFF
TGTGCCAGCAGCTTTAGCCCGACGTCCCTTGATGGTGAGCAGTTCTTC
>TRBV20-1|TRBJ2-3|TRBD2|many
CSARGSSAGDDTQYF
TGCAGTGCTAGGGGTTCCTCGGCGGGAGATGATACGCAGTATTTT
>TRBV28|TRBJ2-7|TRBD2|many
CASTGGLSYEQYF
TGTGCCAGCACCGGGGGACTAAGCTACGAGCAGTACTTC
>TRBV28|TRBJ2-7|TRBD1|many
CASSIGQAGYGQYF
TGTGCCAGCAGTATAGGACAGGCCGGGTACGGGCAGTACTTC
>TRBV7-2|TRBJ2-1|.|many
CASSLVASSYNEQFF
TGTGCCAGCAGCTTAGTTGCATCGAGCTACAATGAGCAGTTCTTC
>TRBV4-3|TRBJ2-6|.|few
CASSQDFAASGANVLTF
TGCGCCAGCAGCCAAGATTTTGCAGCCTCTGGGGCCAACGTCCTGACTTTC
>TRBV5-1|TRBJ1-1|TRBD1|few
CASSLTGRGLNTEAFF
TGCGCCAGCAGCTTGACGGGCAGGGGGCTGAACACTGAAGCTTTCTTT
>TRBV28|TRBJ2-5|TRBD2|many
CASTLAGQETQYF
TGTGCCAGCACCCTAGCGGGTCAAGAGACCCAGTACTTC
>TRBV7-9|TRBJ2-3|.|.
CASSLSHYTDTQYF
TGTGCCAGCAGTTTATCGCATTACACAGATACGCAGTATTTT
>TRBV9|TRBJ1-1|.|few
CASSPGRGLGAFF
TGTGCCAGCAGCCCTGGCCGGGGACTAGGTGCTTTCTTT
>TRBV19|TRBJ1-2|.|.
CASSMSGTYGYTF
TGTGCCAGTAGTATGTCGGGGACCTATGGCTACACCTTC
>TRBV28|TRBJ2-3|TRBD2|many
CASSRGLAGTDTQYF
TGTGCCAGCAGCCGCGGACTAGCGGGAACAGATACGCAGTATTTT
>TRBV6-1|TRBJ1-1|.|.
CASSDPAVQAFF
TGTGCCAGCAGTGACCCGGCAGTTCAGGCTTTCTTT
>TRBV28|TRBJ2-5|.|many
CASSNRAGETQYF
TGTGCCAGCAGCAACAGGGCGGGGGAGACCCAGTACTTC
>TRBV12-3/TRBV12-4|TRBJ1-6|.|few
CASSSKGPLYNSPLHF
TGTGCCAGCAGTTCAAAGGGCCCGCTCTATAATTCACCCCTCCACTTT
>TRBV2|TRBJ1-5|.|many
CASRQGQGNQPQHF
TGTGCCAGCCGACAAGGGCAAGGCAATCAGCCCCAGCATTTT
>TRBV12-3/TRBV12-4|TRBJ1-6|.|few
CASSFLQGRNSPLHF
TGTGCCAGCAGTTTCCTTCAGGGACGTAATTCACCCCTCCACTTT
>TRBV20-1|TRBJ2-1|TRBD2|many
CSASDLVPRLAAGFNEQFF
TGCAGTGCTAGCGACCTAGTGCCCAGACTAGCGGCCGGGTTTAATGAGCAGTTCTTC
>TRBV5-1|TRBJ2-2|TRBD1|few
CASSPRDRENTGELFF
TGCGCCAGCAGCCCGAGGGACAGGGAGAACACCGGGGAGCTGTTTTTT
>TRBV29-1|TRBJ2-1|.|.
CSVEGQDEGSYNEQFF
TGCAGCGTTGAAGGGCAGGATGAGGGCTCCTACAATGAGCAGTTCTTC
>TRBV5-5|TRBJ2-2|.|many
CASSSSRANTGELFF
TGTGCCAGCAGCTCCTCTAGGGCTAACACCGGGGAGCTGTTTTTT
>TRBV7-2|TRBJ2-5|.|.
CASSHSAGIEHF
TGTGCCAGCAGCCACAGCGCGGGTATAGAGCACTTC
>TRBV7-2|TRBJ1-2|.|many
CASSLPQGGGYTF
TGTGCCAGCAGCTTGCCACAGGGTGGAGGCTACACCTTC
>TRBV27|TRBJ2-7|.|many
CASSWWAGETYEQYF
TGTGCCAGCAGTTGGTGGGCCGGGGAAACCTACGAGCAGTACTTC
>TRBV6-1|TRBJ2-1|.|few
CASSSLGTAFNEQFF
TGTGCCAGCAGTTCTTTGGGGACCGCGTTTAATGAGCAGTTCTTC
>TRBV7-9|TRBJ1-1|TRBD1|.
CASSSYRGTEAFF
TGTGCCAGCAGCTCTTACAGGGGGACTGAAGCTTTCTTT
>TRBV7-8|TRBJ1-1|TRBD1|many
CASSRQGIGTEAFF
TGTGCCAGCAGCCGACAGGGGATCGGAACTGAAGCTTTCTTT
>TRBV3-1|TRBJ2-1|.|.
CASSQEVSRVYNEQFF
TGTGCCAGCAGCCAAGAGGTCTCGAGAGTCTACAATGAGCAGTTCTTC
>TRBV28|TRBJ2-3|TRBD2|many
CASSLFPGLAGVKGTDTQYF
TGTGCCAGCAGTTTATTCCCTGGACTAGCGGGAGTCAAGGGCACAGATACGCAGTATTTT
>TRBV28|TRBJ1-5|.|.
CASRPTGSGNQPQHF
TGTGCCAGCAGACCCACAGGGTCAGGGAATCAGCCCCAGCATTTT
>TRBV20-1|TRBJ1-2|.|many
CSARDIGPSEYGYTF
TGCAGTGCTAGAGATATCGGCCCAAGCGAGTATGGCTACACCTTC
>TRBV7-2|TRBJ1-2|TRBD1|many
CASSLVGQGYGYTF
TGTGCCAGCAGCTTAGTGGGACAGGGCTATGGCTACACCTTC
>TRBV25-1|TRBJ2-7|.|.
CASSEYMGGYEQYF
TGTGCCAGCAGTGAGTATATGGGCGGCTACGAGCAGTACTTC